Following are 13 T cell receptor beta chains from one sample sequenced in a study of blood T cells in healthy people across ages. Primed by a sample-barcoded 5' primer and a J-beta primer mix, a second PCR proceeded for about 6 to 12 cycles. Each CDR3 protein is one row after TCRdb ran MiXCR on the 5' RACE reads. The sample carries 600,000 to 800,000 distinct CDR3 sequences, roughly half recorded once. The sample comprised blood. Receptors originate from a woman older than 75 in good health.

The J gene is TRBJ2-3, the V gene TRBV30; weak D call: TRBD1 (5 bases). Germline CDR1 GTSNPN, CDR2 SVGIG (reference sequence). The CDR3 has 12 residues. V lost 1 base, J lost 14 bases, and 16 bases lay in between. In nucleotides, the CDR3 is TGTGCCTGGAGTGAGGGGTCTGAGCGCCTGTATTTT. Translation: CAWSEGSERLYF.

This clonotype occurred many times. The chain uses TRBV6-5 and TRBJ2-1; D assignment may be TRBD1 or TRBD2 (5 bases each). The CDR3 totals 14 residues. The V end was cut by 7 bases, the J end by 5 bases, with 15 bases between. Germline loops: CDR1 MNHEY, CDR2 SVGAGI. The CDR3 region is CASNSWGTHNEQFF. Written as DNA, the CDR3 is TGTGCCAGCAACTCCTGGGGGACGCACAATGAGCAGTTCTTC.

This clonotype was counted only a few times. The rearrangement uses TRBV7-9 and TRBJ2-5; D is ambiguous. CDR1 and CDR2 from the germline V gene are SEHNR and FQNEAQ (reference sequence). The V and J ends lost 1 base and 9 bases respectively, with 6 bases between them. The CDR3 totals 11 residues. DNA for the CDR3: TGTGCCAGCAGCTTAGGGCCCGCCCAGTACTTC. Protein sequence: CASSLGPAQYF.

With regard to this clonotype: A much larger clone sits a single nucleotide away, making a read error possible. No DNA is shown, since the ends of the CDR3 on it are uncertain; the CDR3 is the one TCRdb lists. V is TRBV20-1 and J is TRBJ1-2; TRBD1 reflects the table's D call only, with no check against the DNA. Termini included, the CDR3 measures 14 amino acids. Germline V gene sequence: CDR1 DFQATT, CDR2 SNEGSKA (reference sequence). The CDR3 is CSAPTRQSDYGCTF.

The V and J genes are TRBV20-1 and TRBJ2-7, with D uncertain. V was clipped by 7 bases and J by 2 bases, with 9 bases between them. The germline gives CDR1 DFQATT, CDR2 SNEGSKA (reference sequence). This CDR3 region has 11 residues. The CDR3 DNA reads as TGCAGTGGTAAAGGCCCCTACGAGCAGTACTTC. Translated: CSGKGPYEQYF.

This clonotype was picked up a small number of times. This rearrangement joins TRBV27 to TRBJ2-2; 10 bases line up with TRBD1. The germline gives CDR1 MNHEY, CDR2 SMNVEV (reference sequence). The V and J ends lost 4 bases and 6 bases, in that order; junction bases with no gene match: 20. This CDR3 comprises 20 residues. CDR3 DNA sequence: TGTGCCAGCAGTTCCCGGACAGGGGGGAGTAAATTGATACACTCCGGGGAGCTGTTTTTT. Amino acids: CASSSRTGGSKLIHSGELFF.

DNA for the CDR3: TGCAGTGCTAGCAAACCGGGACAGGGGATTGCTTTCTTT. It yields the protein CSASKPGQGIAFF. V gene TRBV20-1 combines with J gene TRBJ1-1, with 10 bases that match TRBD1. This CDR3 region has 13 residues. Germline assignment: CDR1 DFQATT and CDR2 SNEGSKA (reference sequence). V lost 3 bases, J lost 11 bases, and 9 bases stayed unmatched.

This clonotype has ten or more counts. J is TRBJ1-4 and V is TRBV10-3, with D uncertain. From germline, CDR1 is ENHRY and CDR2 SYGVKD. CDR3 length equals 12 residues. The V and J ends lost 6 bases and 7 bases respectively, with 9 bases between them. In nucleotides, the CDR3 is TGTGCCATCAGCGCGACCCGTGAAAAACTGTTTTTT. This encodes CAISATREKLFF.

Remarks on this clonotype: Possible read error: a much larger clone is one base away. This chain joins TRBV7-3 and TRBJ2-3; 7 bases map to TRBD1. The CDR3 contains 15 residues. Germline assignment: CDR1 SGHTA and CDR2 FQGTGA. CDR3 in amino acids: CASSIRQGPTDAQYF. CDR3 nucleotide sequence: TGTGCCAGCAGCATCCGACAGGGCCCCACAGATGCGCAGTATTTT.

This clonotype was detected only a few times. J is TRBJ2-7 and V is TRBV6-1; TRBD1 is a possible D gene (6 bases). The DNA end is a closer match to TRBJ2-5, so the J assignment may be wrong. The germline CDR1 and CDR2 sequences are MNHNS and SASEGT. This CDR3 has 18 residues. The CDR3 nucleotides are TGTGCCAGCAGTGAGGAAGGGCAAGCCCCCAGGGGATCAGAGACCCAGTACTTC. Amino acid sequence: CASSEEGQAPRGSETQYF.

The chain joins TRBV7-9 to TRBJ1-1; D gene uncertain. With 3 bases removed from V and 3 bases from J, the gap between germline ends came to 8 bases. The CDR3 has 13 residues. CDR1 and CDR2 (germline): SEHNR, FQNEAQ (reference sequence). The CDR3 loop is CASSFLPHTEAFF. The CDR3 DNA sequence: TGTGCCAGCAGCTTTCTCCCACACACTGAAGCTTTCTTT.

This clonotype was counted at least ten times. V gene TRBV5-1 combines with J gene TRBJ2-1, with 9 bases matching TRBD2. This CDR3 is built from 19 residues. J gave up 0 bases and V 0 bases, and 10 bases lay outside the gene matches. Germline V lookup: CDR1 SGHRS, CDR2 YFSETQ. CDR3 sequence reads: CASSLEGGRAQSSYNEQFF. The CDR3 region has the DNA TGCGCCAGCAGCTTGGAGGGCGGGAGGGCCCAGAGCTCCTACAATGAGCAGTTCTTC.

This clonotype was seen at least ten times. The gene calls are TRBV9 and TRBJ2-1, with 7 positions matching TRBD2. V shed 1 base, J shed 5 bases, and the junction held 12 bases outside the gene matches. This CDR3 has 17 amino acids. The germline V gene has CDR1 SGDLS and CDR2 YYNGEE. The CDR3 coding sequence is TGTGCCAGCAGCGTATTAGACGGGAGGCGACTGAACAATGAGCAGTTCTTC. Encoded protein: CASSVLDGRRLNNEQFF. Supplemented by reference TRBV9 and TRBJ2-1, the full variable domain reads DSGVTQTPKHLITATGQRVTLRCSPRSGDLSVYWYQQSLDQGLQFLIQYYNGEERAKGNILERFSAQQFPDLHSELNLSSLELGDSALYFCASSVLDGRRLNNEQFFGPGTRLTVL.